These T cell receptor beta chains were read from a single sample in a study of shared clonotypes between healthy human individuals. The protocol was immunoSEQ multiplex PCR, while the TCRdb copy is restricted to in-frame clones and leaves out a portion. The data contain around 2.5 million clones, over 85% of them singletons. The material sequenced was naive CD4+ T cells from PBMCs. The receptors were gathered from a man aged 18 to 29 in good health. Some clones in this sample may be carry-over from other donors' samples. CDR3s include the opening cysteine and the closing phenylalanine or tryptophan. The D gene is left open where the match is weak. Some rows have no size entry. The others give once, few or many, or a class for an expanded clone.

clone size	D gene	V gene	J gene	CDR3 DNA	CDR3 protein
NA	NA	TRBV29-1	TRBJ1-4	TGCAGCGTTGCGACAGGCGAAGGGGGAAAACTGTTTTTT	CSVATGEGGKLFF
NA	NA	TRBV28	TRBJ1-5	TGTGCCAGCGGCGGTCTGGGGTCCCCCTATATCTTGCAGCCCCAGCATTTT	CASGGLGSPYILQPQHF
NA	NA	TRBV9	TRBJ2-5	TGTGCCAGCAGCCAGGACGTTATCTCGGGAACCCAGTACTTC	CASSQDVISGTQYF
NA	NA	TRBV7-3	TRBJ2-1	TGTGCCAGCAGCTTAACGTCCCCCACCAATGAGCAGTTCTTC	CASSLTSPTNEQFF
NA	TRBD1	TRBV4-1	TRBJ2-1	TGCGCCAGCAGCCATGGGGACAGGGAACACAATGAGCAGTTCTTC	CASSHGDREHNEQFF
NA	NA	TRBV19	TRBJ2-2	TGTGCCAGTAGTATTCGACCCCCACCCGGCGGGGAGCTGTTTTTT	CASSIRPPPGGELFF
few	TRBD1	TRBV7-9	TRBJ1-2	TGTGCCAGCAGCTTAAGAGGACAGGGCGATGGCTACACCTTC	CASSLRGQGDGYTF
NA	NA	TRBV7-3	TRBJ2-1	TGTGCCAGCAGCTTAAGGCTATACAATGAGCAGTTCTTC	CASSLRLYNEQFF
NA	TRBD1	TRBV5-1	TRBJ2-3	TGCGCCAGCTCTCTTCGACCGGGACAGGGCTTGACAGATACGCAGTATTTT	CASSLRPGQGLTDTQYF
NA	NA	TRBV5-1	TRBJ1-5	TGCGCCAGCAGCTTGGTCCAGGGCGGGCAGCCCCAGCATTTT	CASSLVQGGQPQHF
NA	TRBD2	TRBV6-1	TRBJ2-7	TGTGCCAGCCGTTTGCGGGAGAAAGTTTACGAGCAGTACTTC	CASRLREKVYEQYF
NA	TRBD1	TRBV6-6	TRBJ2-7	TGTGCCAGCAGCCGAAGGGGGACAGCGAATTACGAGCAGTACTTC	CASSRRGTANYEQYF
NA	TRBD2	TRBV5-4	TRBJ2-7	TGTGCCAGCAGCTTGGCTAGCGGGAGTCTCTCCTACGAGCAGTACTTC	CASSLASGSLSYEQYF
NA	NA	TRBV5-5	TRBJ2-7	TGTGCCAGCAGCTTAGAGGGCCCGTACTCCTACGAGCAGTACTTC	CASSLEGPYSYEQYF
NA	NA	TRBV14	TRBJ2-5	TGTGCCAGCAGCCAAGTGTTTTTAAGGGCAGACAAACAAGAGACCCAGTACTTC	CASSQVFLRADKQETQYF
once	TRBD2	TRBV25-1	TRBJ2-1	TGTGCCAGCAGTGGCGGGACTAGCGGGAGTTACAATGAGCAGTTCTTC	CASSGGTSGSYNEQFF
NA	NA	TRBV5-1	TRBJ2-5	TGCGCCAGCAGCTCCGGTATAGGGAATCTTCCGGAGACCCAGTACTTC	CASSSGIGNLPETQYF
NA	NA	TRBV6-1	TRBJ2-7	TGTGCCAGCAGTGACGACTCCTACGAGCAGTACTTC	CASSDDSYEQYF
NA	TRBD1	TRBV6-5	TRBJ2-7	TGTGCCAGCACCGTGGACAGGGGCCACACCTACGAGCAGTACTTC	CASTVDRGHTYEQYF
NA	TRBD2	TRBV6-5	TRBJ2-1	TGTGCCAGCAGTTACGTGTCGGGAGGGGTCGCTGAGCAGTTCTTC	CASSYVSGGVAEQFF
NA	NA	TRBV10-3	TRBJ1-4	TGTGCCTCAGGGGTGGGTAATGAAAAACTGTTTTTT	CASGVGNEKLFF
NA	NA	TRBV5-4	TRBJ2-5	TGTGCCAGCAGCCAAAATATAGGTGGGGAGACCCAGTACTTC	CASSQNIGGETQYF
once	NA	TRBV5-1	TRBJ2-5	TGCGCCAGCAAAACCGGGACAAGTCTCCAAGAGACCCAGTACTTC	CASKTGTSLQETQYF
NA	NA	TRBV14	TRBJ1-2	TGTGCCAGCAGCCAAGATCACAGGACCGGCTACACCTTC	CASSQDHRTGYTF
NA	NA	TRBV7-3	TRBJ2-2	TGTGCCAGCAGCTTACTCAACCCAAGATCCACCGGGGAGCTGTTTTTT	CASSLLNPRSTGELFF
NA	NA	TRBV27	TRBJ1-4	TGTGCCAGCGCCCCGCTCGGGGGGGGAACTAATGAAAAACTGTTTTTT	CASAPLGGGTNEKLFF
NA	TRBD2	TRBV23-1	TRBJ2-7	TGCGCCAGCAGTCAGCGGCTAGCGGGAAACTACGAGCAGTACTTC	CASSQRLAGNYEQYF
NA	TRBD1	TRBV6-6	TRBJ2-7	TGTGCCAGCAACCAACCGGGACAGAGCTACGAGCAGTACTTC	CASNQPGQSYEQYF
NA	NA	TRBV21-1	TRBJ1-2	TGTGCCAGCAGCAAAGAAGCGGCAGGGGGCTTGGATGGCTACACCTTC	CASSKEAAGGLDGYTF
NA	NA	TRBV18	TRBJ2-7	TGTGCCAGCTCACCCCTCGACACTACCTACGAGCAGTACTTC	CASSPLDTTYEQYF
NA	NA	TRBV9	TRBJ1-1	TGTGCCAGCAGCGTAGGCCGACAGTCTTTCACTGAAGCTTTCTTT	CASSVGRQSFTEAFF
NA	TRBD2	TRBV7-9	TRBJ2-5	TGTGCCAGCAGCCGTCCGACCCCGACTAGCGGTGGGGACCAGTACTTC	CASSRPTPTSGGDQYF
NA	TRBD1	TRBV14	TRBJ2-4	TGTGCCAGCAGCCGGGACAGGGGAAACATTCAGTACTTC	CASSRDRGNIQYF
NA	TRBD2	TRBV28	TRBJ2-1	TGTGCCAGCAGTAACACAGCGGGAGCCTACAATGAGCAGTTCTTC	CASSNTAGAYNEQFF
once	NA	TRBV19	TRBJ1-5	TGTGCCAGTAGTATTTGGGGGAGTCAGCCCCAGCATTTT	CASSIWGSQPQHF